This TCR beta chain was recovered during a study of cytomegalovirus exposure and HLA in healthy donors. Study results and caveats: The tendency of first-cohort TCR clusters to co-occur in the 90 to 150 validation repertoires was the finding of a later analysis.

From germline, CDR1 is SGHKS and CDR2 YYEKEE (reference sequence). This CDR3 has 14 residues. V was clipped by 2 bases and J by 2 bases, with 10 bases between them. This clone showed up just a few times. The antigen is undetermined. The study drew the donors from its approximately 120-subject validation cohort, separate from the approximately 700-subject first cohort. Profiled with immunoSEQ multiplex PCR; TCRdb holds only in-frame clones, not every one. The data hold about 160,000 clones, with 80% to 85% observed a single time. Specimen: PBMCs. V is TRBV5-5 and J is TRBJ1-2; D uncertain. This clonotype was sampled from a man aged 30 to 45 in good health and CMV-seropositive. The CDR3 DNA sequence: TGTGCCAGCAGCTTCCAACTAAGGAACTATGGCTACACCTTC. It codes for CASSFQLRNYGYTF.